This TCR beta chain was documented in a study of CD8 T cells in ankylosing spondylitis. General study points: Typical of ankylosing spondylitis blood, it appeared, was a TCR beta motif of under 10 highly homologous variants.

This clonotype was detected ten times or more. Its antigen is as yet unknown. CDR1 is DFQATT and CDR2 is SNEGSKA in the germline V gene (reference sequence). The CDR3 spans 12 residues. TCRdb re-called the 5' RACE reads through MiXCR, storing one row per CDR3 protein. The table lists about 240,000 distinct CDR3 sequences, 8% to 10% of them singletons. Material for sequencing was blood, either unsorted or a sorted T cell fraction (not recorded which). This TCR derives from a female donor with ankylosing spondylitis or in good health (not recorded which). The chain employs TRBV20-1 and TRBJ2-7; 11 nucleotides align to TRBD2. The CDR3 sequence: CSVLAGVFEQYF. For the CDR3, the DNA is TGCAGCGTACTAGCGGGAGTATTCGAGCAGTACTTC.